These 5 T cell receptor beta chains originate from one sample sequenced in a study of CD8 T cell repertoires and HIV-1 epitope variants. Their antigen targets remain unknown. TCRdb's copy holds only in-frame clones and misses some; the assay was immunoSEQ multiplex PCR. Here the sample spans thousands of clones, approximately 70% being singletons. Sequencing input: cultured CD8+ T cells derived from PBMCs. Receptor source: a male donor with HIV.

The genes are TRBV19 and TRBJ2-7; D call uncertain. The CDR3 covers 13 residues. Germline lookup yields CDR1 LNHDA and CDR2 SQIVND (reference sequence). V dropped 5 bases and J dropped 5 bases, with 13 bases sitting between them. The CDR3: CASSSPPDNEQYF. The CDR3 DNA follows: TGTGCCAGTAGTTCCCCGCCTGACAACGAGCAGTACTTC.

The CDR3 region is CASSVESGTEAFF. The CDR3 coding sequence is TGTGCCAGCAGCGTAGAATCGGGGACTGAAGCTTTCTTT. The rearrangement joins TRBV9 to TRBJ1-1, with D uncertain. Germline V CDR1 and CDR2: SGDLS, YYNGEE. V was pared by 0 bases and J by 5 bases, with 8 bases between. This CDR3 is 13 amino acids long.

There are a few counts of this clone. The chain employs TRBV27 and TRBJ2-7, with 8 bases aligning to TRBD1. The CDR3 contains 14 residues. The V segment lost 5 bases and the J segment 5 bases; nucleotides outside the gene matches: 8. Per the germline V gene, CDR1 is MNHEY and CDR2 is SMNVEV (reference sequence). The CDR3 loop reads CASSPGQVLHEQYF. Written as DNA, the CDR3 is TGTGCCAGCAGTCCGGGACAGGTGCTACACGAGCAGTACTTC.

The chain links TRBV9 to TRBJ2-3; no clear D gene. Germline V gene lookup returns CDR1 SGDLS and CDR2 YYNGEE. The CDR3 covers 14 residues. V was cut by 0 bases and J by 1 base, with 6 bases left in between. Here the CDR3 reads CASSVEQRTDTQYF. Written as DNA, the CDR3 is TGTGCCAGCAGCGTAGAACAGCGCACAGATACGCAGTATTTT.

J is TRBJ1-1 and V is TRBV29-1; 7 bases line up with TRBD1. This CDR3 contains 14 residues. Per the germline V gene, CDR1 is SQVTM and CDR2 is ANQGSEA. Losses at the gene ends were 6 bases for V and 3 bases for J; bases not matched to a gene: 10. The CDR3, as DNA: TGCAGCGTAGAGAGGACAGGAGGGGACACTGAAGCTTTCTTT. Translating it yields CSVERTGGDTEAFF.